This entry lists 4 T cell receptor beta chains sequenced from one sample in a study of regulatory and conventional T cells in RAG deficiency. Genomic DNA came from blood conventional CD4+ T cells gated CD25-low CD127-high. Assay used: immunoSEQ multiplex PCR; TCRdb lists only in-frame clones, some missing. The table records about 30,000 clones, about 96% of them present only once. These records were also assigned to another study, of regulatory T cells. Per that paper: Primers: 52 TRBV forward and 13 TRBJ reverse.

Sequencing used CD25- CD4+ T cells sorted from blood. The receptors here all came from a human donor in good health.

V usage is TRBV2 and J usage is TRBJ2-1, with 12 bases fitting TRBD2. This CDR3 spans 15 amino acids. The ends lost 6 bases at V and 0 bases at J; junction bases unmatched: 0. CDR1 and CDR2 (germline): SNHLY, FYNNEI. CDR3 sequence: CASRTSGSSYNEQFF. CDR3 nucleotides: TGTGCCAGCAGGACTAGCGGGAGCTCCTACAATGAGCAGTTCTTC.

The chain links TRBV27 to TRBJ2-5, with 7 bases fitting TRBD2. Trimming cost V 8 bases and J 2 bases; bases outside gene matches: 5. The CDR3 consists of 13 residues. Germline V gene lookup returns CDR1 MNHEY and CDR2 SMNVEV (reference sequence). The CDR3 region has the DNA TGTGCCAGCGGGCGGGGGTCGCAAGAGACCCAGTACTTC. Protein product: CASGRGSQETQYF.

The chain links TRBV18 to TRBJ2-5; the match to TRBD1 covers 9 bases. The DNA matches TRBJ2-7 better at its end, which makes the J call doubtful. Germline CDR1 KGHSH, CDR2 LQKENI. The CDR3 sequence is 14 residues long. The CDR3 sequence is CASSSGTGIHEQYF. As DNA, the CDR3 is TGTGCCAGCTCCTCCGGGACAGGGATCCACGAGCAGTACTTC.

J is TRBJ2-3 and V is TRBV23-1; D might be TRBD2 (6 bases). TRBV23-1 is known as an ORF, though its function is uncertain. V lost 2 bases to trimming and J lost 1 base, with 16 bases between them. The CDR3 totals 17 residues. Here the CDR3 reads CASSQEILGGGTDTQYF. CDR3 DNA sequence: TGCGCCAGCAGTCAAGAGATTTTGGGGGGAGGCACAGATACGCAGTATTTT.